The source of this T cell receptor (beta chain) is a study of blood T cell repertoires in COVID-19. Whole-study context: The United States, Italy and Spain provided the acute and convalescent COVID-19 samples. From T cells, B-cell-depleted T cells, or PBMCs came the material, which was cDNA or gDNA.

In the authors' methods: Quantification of nucleated cells was approximated via reference gene primer amplification. TCRdb's copy holds only in-frame clones and misses some; the assay was immunoSEQ multiplex PCR. V, J and clone size are those of that table, while D and trimming were read from the DNA. The repertoire holds 45,000 to 55,000 clones, roughly 70% seen once, with about 9% in the top ten. Trimming took off 3 bases at V and 3 bases at J, with 8 bases between the two ends. Germline V gene sequence: CDR1 LNHDA, CDR2 SQIVND (reference sequence). There are 13 residues in the CDR3. This chain links TRBV19 with TRBJ1-1; TRBD1 is a possible D gene (6 bases). The source material was peripheral blood. The source is a woman in her seventies with acute or convalescent COVID-19. The CDR3 region has the DNA TGTGCCAGTAGTATCGCAGGGGACACTGAAGCTTTCTTT. It encodes CASSIAGDTEAFF.